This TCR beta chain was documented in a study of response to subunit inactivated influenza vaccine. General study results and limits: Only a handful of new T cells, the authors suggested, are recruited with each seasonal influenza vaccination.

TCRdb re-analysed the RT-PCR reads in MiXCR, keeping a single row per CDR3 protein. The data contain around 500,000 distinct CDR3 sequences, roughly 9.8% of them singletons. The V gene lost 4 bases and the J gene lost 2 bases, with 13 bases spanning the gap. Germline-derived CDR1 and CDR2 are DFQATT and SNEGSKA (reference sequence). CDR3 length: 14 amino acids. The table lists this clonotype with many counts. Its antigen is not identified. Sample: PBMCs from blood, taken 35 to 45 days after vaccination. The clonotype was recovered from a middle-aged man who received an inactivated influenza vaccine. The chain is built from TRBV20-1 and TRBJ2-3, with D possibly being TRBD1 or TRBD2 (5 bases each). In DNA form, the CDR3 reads TGCAGTGCTACCCGGGACGGTCCCACAGATACGCAGTATTTT. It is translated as CSATRDGPTDTQYF.